Given below is one T cell receptor beta chain in context. Its antigen is unknown. J was trimmed by 10 bases and V by 1 base; bases with no gene match: 4. The CDR3 runs to 15 residues. Germline V gene data show CDR1 as KGHSH and CDR2 as LQKENI. The data belong to a study of OX40 agonist ivuxolimab in advanced cancers. Study-level points and caveats: Researchers report that CD8+ T cells had, on average, more expanded clones than CD4+.

TCRdb's copy holds only in-frame clones and misses some; the assay was immunoSEQ multiplex PCR. The repertoire holds 60,000 to 75,000 clones, with 86% as singletons. The sequence was collected from an adult with an advanced solid tumor such as melanoma, head and neck, liver or kidney cancer. V is TRBV18 and J is TRBJ2-3; 14 bases line up with TRBD2. Source: CD4+ or CD8+ T cells sorted from blood, taken in a trial of the OX40 agonist ivuxolimab. For the CDR3, the DNA is TGTGCCAGCTCACCACGGGAGACTAGCGGGGGGGCGCAGTATTTT. Protein sequence: CASSPRETSGGAQYF.